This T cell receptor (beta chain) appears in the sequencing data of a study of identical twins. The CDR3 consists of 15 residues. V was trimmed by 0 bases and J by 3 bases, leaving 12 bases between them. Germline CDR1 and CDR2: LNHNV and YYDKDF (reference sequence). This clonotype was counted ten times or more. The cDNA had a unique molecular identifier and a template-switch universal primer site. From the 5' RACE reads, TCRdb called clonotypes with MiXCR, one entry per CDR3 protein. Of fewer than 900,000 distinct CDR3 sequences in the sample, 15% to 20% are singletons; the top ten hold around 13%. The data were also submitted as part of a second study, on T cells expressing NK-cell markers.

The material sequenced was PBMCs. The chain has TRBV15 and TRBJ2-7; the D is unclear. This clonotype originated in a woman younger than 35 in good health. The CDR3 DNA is TGTGCCACCAGCAGAGACAGCCGAACAGTCTACGAGCAGTACTTC. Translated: CATSRDSRTVYEQYF.